The clone carrying this TCR beta chain was seen more than once but under ten times. Its antigen remains unidentified. The data derive from a study of memory CD4+ T cells and cytomegalovirus serostatus. General study findings and limits: CD4+ memory repertoires contained 67 of 164 reported CMV TCRbeta sequences. Median bootstrapped AUC for CMV status was about 0.94 originally, 0.85 to 0.92 US-trained.

The sort gate was single viable CD3+CD4+CD8-CD45RO+ cells for memory CD4+ T cells. Serostatus was set by detecting CMV pp150, pp28, p38, p52 IgG. Positive selection with CD4 microbeads enriched total CD4+ T cells. The CDR3 is made up of 15 amino acids. The V and J ends lost 3 bases and 1 base, in that order; junction bases with no gene match: 5. The germline gives CDR1 MNHNS, CDR2 SASEGT. Clones were sequenced by immunoSEQ multiplex PCR, and TCRdb holds only the in-frame ones, with some missing. Of about 50,000 clones listed, approximately 83% are singletons. The gene calls are TRBV6-1 and TRBJ1-1; 7 nucleotides agree with TRBD1. Sequenced sample: memory CD4+ T cells from blood. The receptor was isolated from an adult in good health and CMV-seronegative. The chain's CDR3 is CASSEPRTGNTEAFF. The DNA of the CDR3 is TGTGCCAGCAGTGAGCCCCGGACAGGGAACACTGAAGCTTTCTTT.